This is a list of T cell receptor beta chains from one sample in a study of radiotherapy plus CTLA-4 blockade in lung cancer. Method: immunoSEQ multiplex PCR; TCRdb's copy keeps in-frame clones and lacks some. The sample carries about 43,000 clones, roughly 67% recorded once. The material was peripheral blood, obtained from a patient treated with radiotherapy plus ipilimumab. The receptor set was obtained from a human donor with non-small cell lung cancer who had a partial response to radiotherapy plus ipilimumab. The CDR3 runs from the conserved cysteine through the conserved F or W. The order of the fields is D gene, V gene, clone size, J gene, CDR3 protein, CDR3 DNA. A D gene is named only where the DNA matches it firmly. Size values are once, few and many counts, or a class for expanded clones, and some rows have none.

>TRBD2|TRBV11-2|.|TRBJ2-1
CASSQTSGGAAWEQFF
TGTGCCAGCAGTCAAACTAGCGGGGGGGCAGCGTGGGAGCAGTTCTTC
>.|TRBV18|.|TRBJ2-2
CASSPRTMNTGELFF
TGTGCCAGCTCACCGAGGACAATGAACACCGGGGAGCTGTTTTTT
>.|TRBV5-1|.|TRBJ1-1
CASSLGHTVNTEAFF
TGCGCCAGCAGCTTGGGTCATACAGTGAACACTGAAGCTTTCTTT
>TRBD2|TRBV13|.|TRBJ2-7
CATRTSALSYEQYF
TGTGCCACCCGGACTAGCGCACTCTCCTACGAGCAGTACTTC
>.|TRBV18|.|TRBJ2-7
CASSPEAGAYEQYF
TGTGCCAGCTCACCGGAGGCAGGGGCCTACGAGCAGTACTTC
>TRBD1|TRBV27|once|TRBJ1-1
CASSLGQTTEAFF
TGTGCCAGCAGTTTGGGACAGACTACTGAAGCTTTCTTT
>.|TRBV4-3|once|TRBJ1-1
CASSQDRQDEAFF
TGCGCCAGCAGCCAAGATCGGCAGGATGAAGCTTTCTTT
>.|TRBV15|few|TRBJ1-2
CATSSGGLVYGYTF
TGTGCCACCAGCAGCGGGGGGCTAGTCTATGGCTACACCTTC
>.|TRBV12-5|.|TRBJ2-5
CASGLGSAAETQYF
TGTGCTAGTGGTTTGGGTTCGGCGGCAGAGACCCAGTACTTC
>TRBD1|TRBV4-1|many|TRBJ1-6
CASSQPTDRANNSPLHF
TGCGCCAGCAGCCAACCTACGGACAGGGCCAATAATTCACCCCTCCACTTT
>.|TRBV6-5|.|TRBJ1-2
CASSYKGLYGYTF
TGTGCCAGCAGTTACAAGGGGCTCTATGGCTACACCTTC
>TRBD2|TRBV7-2|once|TRBJ2-3
CASSLIGTSMTDTQYF
TGTGCCAGCAGCTTGATCGGGACTAGCATGACAGATACGCAGTATTTT
>.|TRBV29-1|.|TRBJ1-1
CSVGGDSVPEAFF
TGCAGCGTTGGAGGTGACAGTGTCCCTGAAGCTTTCTTT
>.|TRBV19|.|TRBJ1-1
CAASTNRIPQNEAFF
TGTGCCGCTTCCACGAACAGGATTCCCCAGAATGAAGCTTTCTTT
>.|TRBV5-6|once|TRBJ1-1
CASSLDREAFF
TGTGCCAGCAGCTTGGACAGGGAGGCTTTCTTT
>TRBD2|TRBV5-1|.|TRBJ2-1
CASSPTSDEQFF
TGCGCCAGCAGCCCGACTAGCGATGAGCAGTTCTTC
>.|TRBV18|.|TRBJ2-1
CASSPAAEQFF
TGTGCCAGCTCACCCGCGGCTGAGCAGTTCTTC
>.|TRBV7-9|.|TRBJ1-2
CASSLRREGGYTF
TGTGCCAGCAGCTTACGACGGGAGGGTGGCTACACCTTC
>.|TRBV9|.|TRBJ2-7
CASSAGNNPHEQYF
TGTGCCAGCAGCGCAGGTAACAACCCCCACGAGCAGTACTTC
>.|TRBV12-5|.|TRBJ1-2
CASGVFRLQGKNYGYTF
TGTGCTAGTGGTGTCTTCCGTTTGCAGGGAAAGAACTATGGCTACACCTTC
>.|TRBV5-4|.|TRBJ2-7
CARREDTTYEQYF
TGTGCCAGAAGAGAGGACACCACCTACGAGCAGTACTTC
>TRBD2|TRBV19|.|TRBJ2-4
CASSIDLGRAGNIQYF
TGTGCCAGTAGTATAGATCTGGGGAGGGCGGGAAACATTCAGTACTTC
>.|TRBV27|once|TRBJ1-1
CASSGGVGYTEAFF
TGTGCCAGCAGCGGGGGGGTAGGGTACACTGAAGCTTTCTTT